One sample yielded the 30 T cell receptor beta chains listed below, sequenced in a study of blood T cells in healthy people across ages. With a J-beta primer mix and a sample-barcoded 5' primer, a second PCR ran about 6 to 11 cycles. TCRdb redid the calling of the 5' RACE reads with MiXCR, one entry per CDR3 protein. Here the sample spans 550,000 to 800,000 distinct CDR3 sequences, 32% being singletons. Sequenced material: blood. The receptors come from a woman aged 80 or over in good health.

This clonotype occurred many times. J is TRBJ1-2 and V is TRBV5-6, with D maybe TRBD1 (5 bases). V was clipped by 4 bases and J by 3 bases, with 19 bases between them. CDR1 is SGHDT, CDR2 YYEEEE, per germline. The CDR3 extends over 16 amino acids. The CDR3 DNA reads as TGTGCCAGCAGCGGGGACCCAGGGTCGTGGGACTATGGCTACACCTTC. Its protein is CASSGDPGSWDYGYTF.

This chain links TRBV27 with TRBJ2-1; D is perhaps TRBD1 (5 bases). Germline V gene data show CDR1 as MNHEY and CDR2 as SMNVEV (reference sequence). Trimming shortened V by 2 bases and J by 12 bases, and 14 bases separated the two germline ends. This CDR3 is built from 13 residues. The DNA for the CDR3 is TGTGCCAGCAGTTTAAGGACATCCTGGGGGCAGTTCTTC. It is translated as CASSLRTSWGQFF.

The chain is built from TRBV24-1 and TRBJ2-1, with D hard to call. This CDR3 region has 12 residues. Germline loops: CDR1 KGHDR, CDR2 SFDVKD. The V end lost 2 bases, the J end lost 8 bases, and 6 bases lay between the germline ends. CDR3 residues: CATSDSGHEQFF. CDR3 nucleotides: TGTGCCACCAGTGATTCCGGCCATGAGCAGTTCTTC.

About this clonotype itself: A read error may account for a junction end that differs from germline. V gene TRBV7-2 combines with J gene TRBJ1-5; the D is unclear. Per germline, CDR1 SGHTA and CDR2 FQGNSA. This CDR3 is built from 15 residues. CDR3 sequence: CAGSLAASSNQPQHF. In DNA, the CDR3 is TGTGCCGGCAGCTTAGCGGCGTCTAGCAATCAGCCCCAGCATTTT.

Many counts were recorded for this clonotype. The V and J genes are TRBV6-1 and TRBJ2-7, with 9 bases identical to TRBD2. Germline CDR1 reads MNHNS; CDR2 reads SASEGT. V was pared by 4 bases and J by 1 base, with 5 bases of the junction left unmatched. The CDR3 has 15 residues. The CDR3 protein is CASSGSGGTSYEQYF. The CDR3 DNA is TGTGCCAGCAGTGGAAGCGGGGGGACTTCCTACGAGCAGTACTTC.

Ten or more counts support this clonotype. The gene calls are TRBV5-4 and TRBJ1-2, with a possible D match to TRBD1 (6 bases). The V end was cut by 0 bases, the J end by 0 bases, with 15 bases between. CDR3 length equals 17 residues. CDR1 is SGHNT, CDR2 YYREEE, per germline (reference sequence). In DNA form, the CDR3 reads TGTGCCAGCAGCTTGGGTTCGAGGGGGACTACTAACTATGGCTACACCTTC. Protein sequence: CASSLGSRGTTNYGYTF.

This clonotype was recorded at least ten times. This CDR3 reads CASTIPSGRGRKLFF. CDR3 in DNA: TGTGCCAGCACCATCCCCTCGGGCCGAGGGCGAAAACTGTTTTTT. J is TRBJ1-4 and V is TRBV6-6, with D unresolved. Germline V gives CDR1 MNHNY, CDR2 SVGAGI (reference sequence). V was shortened by 7 bases and J by 10 bases, with 22 bases between the two germline ends. This CDR3 spans 15 amino acids.

The V and J genes are TRBV20-1 and TRBJ2-1; D unclear. There are 16 residues in the CDR3. Trimming shortened V by 6 bases and J by 7 bases, and 25 bases separated the two germline ends. Germline V gene lookup returns CDR1 DFQATT and CDR2 SNEGSKA (reference sequence). CDR3 in amino acids: CSALPPGPFRDNEQFF. CDR3 bases: TGCAGTGCCTTGCCCCCGGGTCCCTTCAGAGATAATGAGCAGTTCTTC.

This clonotype was seen at least ten times. For the CDR3, the DNA is TGTGCCAGCAGTCCAGGACAGGGGGCCTTTGGCTACACCTTC. This translates into CASSPGQGAFGYTF. The chain combines TRBV7-9 with TRBJ1-2; 11 nucleotides align to TRBD1. The V segment lost 6 bases and the J segment 7 bases; nucleotides outside the gene matches: 7. The CDR3 covers 14 residues. Germline V CDR1 and CDR2: SEHNR, FQNEAQ (reference sequence).

This clonotype occurred many times. J is TRBJ1-2 and V is TRBV18; D gene unclear. The ends were cut back, 3 bases at V and 0 bases at J, with 8 bases in the middle. The CDR3 length is 14 residues. Germline V CDR1 and CDR2: KGHSH, LQKENI. The CDR3 DNA reads as TGTGCCAGCTCACCCAGCCACGCTAACTATGGCTACACCTTC. Amino acids: CASSPSHANYGYTF.

The table lists this clonotype with many counts. The rearrangement uses TRBV27 and TRBJ2-5; TRBD1 matches at 8 bases. The CDR3 length is 15 residues. Germline values: CDR1 MNHEY, CDR2 SMNVEV (reference sequence). With 4 bases clipped from V and 4 bases from J, the junction kept 8 bases outside the gene matches. CDR3 bases: TGTGCCAGCAGTTCCGGACAGGGAAAGAGAGAGACCCAGTACTTC. This sequence encodes CASSSGQGKRETQYF.

At least ten counts were recorded for this clonotype. Here the CDR3 reads CASSQPRDTGNANYGYTF. CDR3 DNA: TGCGCCAGCAGCCAACCCCGGGATACAGGCAACGCTAACTATGGCTACACCTTC. This chain links TRBV4-1 with TRBJ1-2; tentatively, D is TRBD1 (5 bases). The CDR3 has 18 residues. Germline V gene lookup returns CDR1 MGHRA and CDR2 YSYEKL. V lost 2 bases, J lost 0 bases, and 19 bases lay in between.

The CDR3: CASSQDNVRRGGWSGTDTQYF. The CDR3 DNA follows: TGTGCCAGCAGCCAAGATAATGTTAGGCGGGGGGGTTGGTCGGGCACAGATACGCAGTATTTT. The chain employs TRBV3-1 and TRBJ2-3; 9 nucleotides line up with TRBD2. V gave up 0 bases and J gave up 1 base; unmatched junction bases: 17. Germline V gives CDR1 LGHDT, CDR2 YNNKEL (reference sequence). This CDR3 is 21 amino acids long.

To note about this clonotype: Since a much larger clone is just one base distant, this may be a read error. The chain couples TRBV6-4 to TRBJ2-4, with 9 bases fitting TRBD2. The length of the CDR3 is 16 residues. Looked up from germline, CDR1 is MRHNA and CDR2 is SNTAGT. The junction had 19 bases not matched to a gene; V was cut back by 6 bases and J by 13 bases. Here the CDR3 DNA reads TGTGCCAGCAGCCCGAGTAGCGGGGGAGCCCCTACGCTGCAGTACTTC. It encodes CASSPSSGGAPTLQYF.

The J gene is TRBJ2-1, the V gene TRBV20-1; unclear D gene. Trimming shortened V by 3 bases and J by 0 bases, and 15 bases separated the two germline ends. Germline V CDR1 and CDR2: DFQATT, SNEGSKA (reference sequence). CDR3 length equals 16 residues. The CDR3: CSASKFGPSSYNEQFF. The CDR3 nucleotides read TGCAGTGCTAGTAAATTCGGGCCCAGCTCCTACAATGAGCAGTTCTTC.

This clonotype was counted only a few times. V usage is TRBV2 and J usage is TRBJ2-4, with no clear D. The J call could be wrong; TRBJ2-5 is a better fit for the DNA end. The CDR3 totals 14 residues. Per germline, CDR1 SNHLY and CDR2 FYNNEI. The CDR3 loop is CASSAFRVQETQYF. CDR3 coding DNA: TGTGCCAGCAGTGCCTTCAGAGTACAAGAGACCCAGTACTTC.

Concerning this clonotype: A much more abundant neighbour one base away suggests this may be a read error. The chain recombines TRBV15 with TRBJ2-3, with TRBD2 matching 8 bases. CDR1 LNHNV and CDR2 YYDKDF come from the germline V gene (reference sequence). CDR3 length: 16 amino acids. J gave up 4 bases and V 3 bases, and 9 bases lay outside the gene matches. Written as DNA, the CDR3 is TGTGCCACCAGCAGTTGGACTAGCACATCGGCAGATACGCAGTATTTT. This sequence encodes CATSSWTSTSADTQYF. Based on the CDR3 plus reference TRBV15 and TRBJ2-3, the full variable domain is DAMVIQNPRYQVTQFGKPVTLSCSQTLNHNVMYWYQQKSSQAPKLLFHYYDKDFNNEADTPDNFQSRRPNTSFCFLDIRSPGLGDTAMYLCATSSWTSTSADTQYFGPGTRLTVL.

This clonotype was observed a handful of times. The rearrangement joins TRBV29-1 to TRBJ2-3, with 7 bases identical to TRBD2. Losses at the gene ends were 3 bases for V and 2 bases for J; bases not matched to a gene: 5. Germline CDR1 reads SQVTM; CDR2 reads ANQGSEA. CDR3 size: 14 residues. The CDR3 coding sequence is TGCAGCGTTGATGGGACTATGGACACAGATACGCAGTATTTT. Protein sequence: CSVDGTMDTDTQYF.

This sequence joins TRBV21-1 and TRBJ1-6; the table's D call of TRBD1 was not tested on the DNA. TRBV21-1 is a known pseudogene. There are 18 residues in the CDR3. The CDR3: CASSPWRDRGIGNSPLHF. The CDR3 DNA sequence: TGTGCCAGCAGCCCCTGGAGGGACAGGGGTATTGGTAATTCACCCCTCCACTTT.

This clonotype was found a few times. The J gene is TRBJ1-2, the V gene TRBV2, with D unresolved. Germline V gene sequence: CDR1 SNHLY, CDR2 FYNNEI. The CDR3 consists of 13 residues. V lost 6 bases, J lost 2 bases, and 10 bases lay in between. The CDR3 loop is CASSGSINYGYTF. CDR3 bases: TGTGCCAGCAGCGGTAGCATAAACTATGGCTACACCTTC.

The J gene is TRBJ2-3, the V gene TRBV11-2, with 7 bases lining up with TRBD1. Trimming at V came to 2 bases and at J to 10 bases, leaving 6 bases not matched to a gene. This CDR3 has 13 amino acids. Germline CDR1 reads SGHAT; CDR2 reads FQNNGV. CDR3 in DNA: TGTGCCAGCAGCTTAAAGACAGGGAATGCGCAGTATTTT. Encoded protein: CASSLKTGNAQYF.

This clonotype has ten or more counts. The chain links TRBV24-1 to TRBJ2-3; 11 positions agree with TRBD2. After removal of 3 bases from V and 6 bases from J, the junction contained 10 bases not matched to a gene. Germline CDR1 is KGHDR and CDR2 is SFDVKD. The CDR3 totals 17 residues. The CDR3 is CATSDPVAGGQSDTQYF. For the CDR3, the DNA is TGTGCCACCAGTGATCCGGTAGCGGGGGGGCAGAGTGATACGCAGTATTTT.

This clonotype was detected many times. CDR3 loop: CASSSLWSDTQYF. The CDR3 DNA is TGTGCCAGCAGCTCATTATGGTCGGATACGCAGTATTTT. The chain carries TRBV7-9 and TRBJ2-3; D gene unclear. Germline V gene lookup returns CDR1 SEHNR and CDR2 FQNEAQ (reference sequence). With 4 bases removed from V and 6 bases from J, the gap between germline ends came to 11 bases. CDR3 length: 13 residues.

Regarding this clonotype: This may arise from a read error, as a much more abundant clone is one base away. The chain recombines TRBV18 with TRBJ2-7; the match to TRBD1 covers 7 bases. The germline gives CDR1 KGHSH, CDR2 LQKENI. J gave up 5 bases and V 0 bases, and 7 bases lay outside the gene matches. The CDR3 length is 15 residues. This chain's CDR3 is CASSPPHNRGHEQYF. CDR3 coding DNA: TGTGCCAGCTCACCACCACATAACAGGGGCCACGAGCAGTACTTC. Complete variable domain (other parts from reference TRBV18 and TRBJ2-7): NAGVMQNPRHLVRRRGQEARLRCSPMKGHSHVYWYRQLPEEGLKFMVYLQKENIIDESGMPKERFSAEFPKEGPSILRIQQVVRGDSAAYFCASSPPHNRGHEQYFGPGTRLTVT.

The table lists this clonotype with many counts. The CDR3 region has the DNA TGCAGTGCCGCGCCAGCGGGGAGGCAGTATTTT. Amino acids: CSAAPAGRQYF. The rearrangement uses TRBV20-1 and TRBJ2-3; TRBD2 matches 7 bases. Germline values: CDR1 DFQATT, CDR2 SNEGSKA (reference sequence). The CDR3 is 11 amino acids. V trimming: 6 bases; J trimming: 11 bases; junction bases outside the gene matches: 8.

The table lists this clonotype with many counts. This chain joins TRBV7-2 and TRBJ2-5; maybe TRBD1 (5 bases). V lost 1 base, J lost 2 bases, and 20 bases lay in between. The CDR3 loop spans 18 amino acids. Germline CDR1 and CDR2: SGHTA and FQGNSA. In nucleotides, the CDR3 is TGTGCCAGCAGCTTAGGAGGAAGGGGCAACCTGTTTCAAGAGACCCAGTACTTC. Encoded protein: CASSLGGRGNLFQETQYF.

Worth noting for this clonotype: At one boundary the junction diverges from the germline segment, which might be a read error. The V call is TRBV2, the J call TRBJ1-5, with D possibly being TRBD1 (6 bases). Germline V gives CDR1 SNHLY, CDR2 FYNNEI. CDR3 length: 15 residues. CDR3 nucleotides: TGTGCCAGCAGTTCGCGGAACAGGGAGAATCGGCCCCAGCATTTT. It encodes CASSSRNRENRPQHF.

The sample holds many counts of this clonotype. The chain combines TRBV18 with TRBJ2-1; TRBD1 agrees at 11 bases. This CDR3 has 17 residues. Germline CDR1 KGHSH, CDR2 LQKENI. The junction had 8 bases not matched to a gene; V was cut back by 1 base and J by 6 bases. This chain's CDR3 is CASSPQLGDRGTNEQFF. The CDR3 DNA reads TGTGCCAGCTCACCACAATTAGGGGACAGGGGGACCAATGAGCAGTTCTTC.

With respect to this clonotype: Without the conserved terminal phenylalanine or tryptophan, this CDR3 likely stems from a read error. This chain uses TRBV12-3 or TRBV12-4 with TRBJ2-2; 7 nucleotides agree with TRBD1. This CDR3 region has 14 residues. The V segment lost 6 bases and the J segment 7 bases; nucleotides outside the gene matches: 8. This CDR3 is CASSLGQRDGELFC. The CDR3 DNA follows: TGTGCCAGCAGCCTGGGACAGAGGGACGGGGAGCTGTTTTGT.

This clonotype was seen ten or more times. The rearrangement uses TRBV10-3 and TRBJ2-7, with TRBD1 identical over 9 bases. Germline V gene lookup returns CDR1 ENHRY and CDR2 SYGVKD. The length of the CDR3 is 14 residues. The V gene end was trimmed by 10 bases and the J gene end by 3 bases; junction bases not matched to a gene: 10. In DNA form, the CDR3 reads TGTGCCAGCGGACGAACGGGACAGGGCTACGAGCAGTACTTC. It yields the protein CASGRTGQGYEQYF.